This entry concerns a single TCR beta chain. This clonotype was seen repeatedly, ten times or more. What this receptor recognizes is not known. No clone much larger than this one lies a single base away; base qualities are absent. The roughly 37 donors, aged about 6 to 95 years, were systemically healthy Caucasian individuals from Russia. Ten milliliters of peripheral blood were drawn from each donor into EDTA-treated Vacutainer tubes. Ficoll-Paque density-gradient centrifugation was used to isolate PBMCs, with at least 6 million obtained per sample. Total RNA, at least 6 micrograms per sample, was extracted from PBMCs with Trizol reagent. The percentages of naive CD45RAhigh/CD27high T cells were determined by flow cytometry on a PBMC aliquot from every donor. From its cysteine to its phenylalanine, the CDR3 spans 13 amino acids. The DNA shown is the 39-base CDR3, in frame from base 1. After removal of 2 bases from V and 7 bases from J, the junction retains 3 bases not matched to a gene. CDR1 is given as MDHEN and CDR2 as SYDVKM, both from the germline V gene.

The library was obtained by 5' RACE. The data were produced on an Illumina HiSeq 2500. A second PCR of about 6 to 11 cycles was performed with a sample-barcoded 5' primer and a J-beta primer mix. A template-switch 5' adaptor carrying 12 random nucleotides introduced a unique molecular identifier onto each TCR beta cDNA molecule. Each sample yielded at least 2.5 million CDR3-containing paired-end reads. All of the RNA was converted into first-strand cDNA using the Mint cDNA synthesis kit, with a TRBC-specific oligonucleotide serving as the primer. Following uracil-DNA glycosylase treatment, all cDNA underwent a first 18-cycle PCR with the universal primers M1SS and BC2_uni_R. As for how the authors treated the data: Each sample was normalized by randomly selecting 1 million high-quality reads, each carrying a distinct molecular identifier. Instead of being binned into consensus sequences, reads with shared molecular identifiers were discarded. MiTCR, set to a Q25 quality threshold and the strictest error-elimination algorithm, was used for CDR3 identification, clonotype clustering and error correction. Lower-bound total TCR beta diversity was estimated with a nonparametric unseen species model using Euler transformation. TCRdb trimmed public reads at Q25 via fastp, called clones via MiXCR and kept in-frame beta chains. When rows share a CDR3 protein, they turn into one entry using the most common DNA and genes. The V and J calls follow TCRdb's processing rather than the paper's. The sample includes around 1,500,000 distinct CDR3 sequences, with approximately 42% observed a single time. 7% to 9% of the sample lies in the top ten.

This sample is part of a study of blood T cells in healthy people across ages (dated by TCRdb to between 2015 and 2016). Regarding the complete study: In model experiments, template switching captured about one uniquely barcoded TCR beta cDNA molecule for every two T cells. To avoid experimental bias, donors of different ages were distributed randomly across sequencing lanes. To track age-related changes in TCR beta repertoire diversity, the study relied on deep sequencing normalized with unique cDNA molecular identifiers. The donors were divided into four age groups: young (average about 15 years), middle-aged (about 39), aged (approximately 62) and long-lived (82). Two additional independent replicas of 1 million unique cDNA reads from the same blood draw were analyzed for two donors (one aged 18 to 30 and one aged 80 or older). Broader findings and caveats from the paper: The long-lived group showed more naive CD4+ T cells, fewer expanded clones and increased TCR diversity than the aged group, suggesting age selection. Observed TCR beta diversity correlated strongly with the percentage of naive T cells measured by flow cytometry. Estimates of total diversity based on one million sequenced T cells were regarded as lower bounds and as underestimates. As age increased, observed TCR beta diversity per million T cells dropped in a roughly linear way, and a significant reduction was already evident by age 40. The CMV infection status of donors was not known, potentially confounding age-related changes in expanded clonotypes. Bulk unsorted PBMC profiling prevented conclusive comparison of naive and antigen-experienced compartments.

The sample was blood. This TCR was sampled from a woman under 30 in good health. The chain joins TRBV28 to TRBJ1-2; TRBD1 aligns with 8 central bases. The nucleotide sequence is TGTGCCAGCAGTTTAGGACAGGGCCTTGGCTACACCTTC. Translation gives CASSLGQGLGYTF.